Presented here are 20 T cell receptor beta chains from one specimen sequenced in a study of T cells after yellow fever vaccination. TCRdb recomputed calls from the 5' RACE reads with MiXCR, one row per CDR3 protein. The sample contains 500,000 to 650,000 distinct CDR3 sequences, around 17% of which appear only once. This material consisted of PBMCs, taken 5 days after the first yellow fever vaccination. These receptor sequences come from a man aged 18 to 30 who received the YFV17D yellow fever vaccine.

The chain carries TRBV9 and TRBJ2-3, with 16 nucleotides matching TRBD2. J was trimmed by 3 bases and V by 4 bases; bases with no gene match: 11. There are 19 residues in the CDR3. CDR1 is SGDLS and CDR2 is YYNGEE in the germline V gene. The CDR3 sequence is CASSMMPGLAGGPTDTQYF. In nucleotides, the CDR3 is TGTGCCAGCAGCATGATGCCGGGACTAGCGGGGGGGCCGACAGATACGCAGTATTTT.

The chain is built from TRBV6-1 and TRBJ2-3; 10 bases are a match to TRBD2. Trimming removed 7 bases from V and 6 bases from J; junction bases left unmatched: 7. The CDR3 covers 14 residues. Germline-derived CDR1 and CDR2 are MNHNS and SASEGT. CDR3 in DNA: TGTGCCAGCAATACACTAGCGGGGCCTGATACGCAGTATTTT. Translating it yields CASNTLAGPDTQYF.

The V gene is TRBV2, the J gene TRBJ1-3; D may be TRBD1 (5 bases). Germline loops: CDR1 SNHLY, CDR2 FYNNEI. V shed 8 bases and J shed 0 bases, with 14 bases lying between them. This CDR3 is built from 15 residues. The CDR3 spells CASPGGGSSGNTIYF. Written as DNA, the CDR3 is TGTGCCAGCCCTGGGGGGGGAAGCTCTGGAAACACCATATATTTT.

CDR3 in amino acids: CASTPALITGGYTF. The CDR3 bases are TGTGCCAGCACCCCTGCGTTGATAACCGGTGGCTACACCTTC. The chain has TRBV28 and TRBJ1-2; no clear D. The CDR3 is 14 amino acids. Germline loops: CDR1 MDHEN, CDR2 SYDVKM. The germline V and J ends were trimmed by 7 bases and 7 bases, with 19 bases remaining between them.

This clonotype showed up many times. CDR3 nucleotides: TGTGCCAGCAGCTTAGAGCCCAGGGGGCTGGATGAAAAACTGTTTTTT. This gives the protein CASSLEPRGLDEKLFF. This chain connects TRBV7-2 to TRBJ1-4; 8 bases are shared with TRBD1. The CDR3 extends over 16 amino acids. V lost 1 base, J lost 6 bases, and 7 bases stayed unmatched. Per germline, CDR1 SGHTA and CDR2 FQGNSA.

The gene calls are TRBV27 and TRBJ1-4, with D uncertain. There are 15 residues in the CDR3. CDR1 is MNHEY and CDR2 is SMNVEV in the germline V gene (reference sequence). With 5 bases removed from V and 0 bases from J, the gap between germline ends came to 10 bases. As DNA, the CDR3 is TGTGCCAGCAGTCCGCGGTTCGCAACTAATGAAAAACTGTTTTTT. This sequence encodes CASSPRFATNEKLFF.

This chain links TRBV18 with TRBJ2-4, with D tentatively TRBD2 (6 bases). V was pared by 5 bases and J by 8 bases, with 13 bases between. The CDR3 extends over 13 amino acids. Germline values: CDR1 KGHSH, CDR2 LQKENI. CDR3: CASSTTREDIQYF. The DNA of the CDR3 is TGTGCCAGCTCAACGACTAGGGAGGACATTCAGTACTTC.

The chain uses TRBV15 and TRBJ2-7; D is unresolved. In germline, CDR1 is LNHNV, CDR2 YYDKDF (reference sequence). The V end was cut by 0 bases, the J end by 5 bases, with 14 bases between. The CDR3 length is 15 residues. The CDR3 DNA reads as TGTGCCACCAGCAGAGATGCCGGGTCGTGGGACGAGCAGTACTTC. Protein product: CATSRDAGSWDEQYF. Full variable domain (remainder filled in from reference TRBV15 and TRBJ2-7): DAMVIQNPRYQVTQFGKPVTLSCSQTLNHNVMYWYQQKSSQAPKLLFHYYDKDFNNEADTPDNFQSRRPNTSFCFLDIRSPGLGDTAMYLCATSRDAGSWDEQYFGPGTRLTVT.

This clonotype was seen more than once but under ten times. The rearrangement joins TRBV18 to TRBJ1-1; D gene uncertain. The CDR3 has 13 residues. Deletions cut 8 bases from V and 1 base from J, with 11 bases between. Germline loops: CDR1 KGHSH, CDR2 LQKENI. The CDR3 loop reads CASKQQKNTEAFF. DNA of the CDR3: TGTGCCAGCAAACAACAGAAGAACACTGAAGCTTTCTTT. Complete variable domain (other parts from reference TRBV18 and TRBJ1-1): NAGVMQNPRHLVRRRGQEARLRCSPMKGHSHVYWYRQLPEEGLKFMVYLQKENIIDESGMPKERFSAEFPKEGPSILRIQQVVRGDSAAYFCASKQQKNTEAFFGQGTRLTVV.

This clonotype was counted a few times. This chain links TRBV5-1 with TRBJ2-1; D ambiguous. Germline assignment: CDR1 SGHRS and CDR2 YFSETQ. V dropped 0 bases and J dropped 5 bases, with 9 bases sitting between them. The CDR3 contains 14 residues. The CDR3 nucleotides read TGCGCCAGCAGCTTGGTAAGCCCCAACAATGAGCAGTTCTTC. Translated: CASSLVSPNNEQFF. The whole variable domain, filled in from reference TRBV5-1 and TRBJ2-1, reads KAGVTQTPRYLIKTRGQQVTLSCSPISGHRSVSWYQQTPGQGLQFLFEYFSETQRNKGNFPGRFSGRQFSNSRSEMNVSTLELGDSALYLCASSLVSPNNEQFFGPGTRLTVL.

The genes are TRBV20-1 and TRBJ2-1; D is undetermined. V was trimmed by 5 bases and J by 6 bases, leaving 11 bases between them. CDR1 is DFQATT and CDR2 is SNEGSKA in the germline V gene (reference sequence). This CDR3 has 12 amino acids. As DNA, the CDR3 is TGCAGTGCTTGGGCCGTTCCCAATGAGCAGTTCTTC. Amino acid sequence: CSAWAVPNEQFF.

This rearrangement joins TRBV6-4 to TRBJ2-7, with D uncertain. The CDR3 consists of 13 residues. The germline gives CDR1 MRHNA, CDR2 SNTAGT. Trimming took 4 bases from V and 0 from J, leaving 7 bases between them. The CDR3 DNA is TGTGCCAGCAGTGTGGGCAGCTCCTACGAGCAGTACGTC. It specifies CASSVGSSYEQYV.

Notes on this clonotype: Lacking the conserved final phenylalanine or tryptophan, this CDR3 likely reflects a read error. The J gene is TRBJ1-2, the V gene TRBV4-1; 7 bases line up with TRBD1. There are 15 residues in the CDR3. J was trimmed by 6 bases and V by 4 bases; bases with no gene match: 11. Germline V CDR1 and CDR2: MGHRA, YSYEKL. The CDR3 loop is CASSRQGGRADGYTS. The CDR3 DNA follows: TGCGCCAGCAGCCGACAGGGAGGACGCGCGGATGGCTACACCTCC.

The chain combines TRBV4-1 with TRBJ1-2; D gene uncertain. This CDR3 has 17 amino acids. V lost 7 bases and J 3 bases, leaving 24 bases between the germline ends. Germline CDR1 MGHRA, CDR2 YSYEKL. The chain's CDR3 is CASTPRSNTDNYYGYTF. CDR3 sequence (DNA): TGCGCCAGCACCCCCCGCAGTAATACGGATAATTACTATGGCTACACCTTC.

This clonotype appeared a few times. V usage is TRBV18 and J usage is TRBJ1-4; possibly TRBD1 for D (5 bases). Trimming removed 3 bases at V and 6 bases at J, with 11 bases between. CDR3 length: 14 residues. Germline V gene sequence: CDR1 KGHSH, CDR2 LQKENI. CDR3 sequence: CASSPRMGDEKLFF. DNA of the CDR3: TGTGCCAGCTCACCGCGTATGGGGGATGAAAAACTGTTTTTT.

This clonotype occurred many times. The chain has TRBV6-2 or TRBV6-3 and TRBJ2-5; either TRBD1 or TRBD2 may fit D (5 bases each). The ends were cut back, 2 bases at V and 1 base at J, with 17 bases in the middle. From germline, CDR1 is MNHEY and CDR2 SVGEGT. The CDR3 consists of 17 residues. CDR3 sequence: CASSYGTTSNFQETQYF. In DNA form, the CDR3 reads TGTGCCAGCAGTTACGGGACCACGTCTAACTTCCAAGAGACCCAGTACTTC.

The genes are TRBV20-1 and TRBJ1-1; 12 bases line up with TRBD1. CDR1 and CDR2 (germline): DFQATT, SNEGSKA (reference sequence). Trimming removed 1 base from V and 1 base from J; junction bases left unmatched: 4. The CDR3 length is 16 residues. CDR3 DNA: TGCAGTGCTAGAGTCCCGGGACAGGGGGCGAACACTGAAGCTTTCTTT. Its translation: CSARVPGQGANTEAFF.

This clonotype has just a few counts. DNA of the CDR3: TGTGCCAGCAGCCATGCAAACATGAACACTGAAGCTTTCTTT. Translation gives CASSHANMNTEAFF. This chain links TRBV3-1 with TRBJ1-1; D is ambiguous. Trimming pared 3 bases from V and 0 bases from J, leaving 8 bases between. The CDR3 length is 14 residues. Germline V gene sequence: CDR1 LGHDT, CDR2 YNNKEL (reference sequence).

The chain employs TRBV6-2 or TRBV6-3 and TRBJ2-7; possibly TRBD1 for D (6 bases). The CDR3 is made up of 15 amino acids. Trimming pared 6 bases from V and 4 bases from J, leaving 19 bases between. The germline V gene encodes CDR1 MNHEY and CDR2 SVGEGT. CDR3 sequence (DNA): TGTGCCAGCAGCCACCAAGTTAGGGGGTTATACGAGCAGTACGTC. Its translation is CASSHQVRGLYEQYV.

Comments on this clonotype: Relative to the germline gene, one junction end is altered; a read error may explain this. The V and J genes are TRBV7-2 and TRBJ2-1, with D hard to call. Germline CDR1 SGHTA, CDR2 FQGNSA. CDR3 length equals 15 residues. CDR3 nucleotide sequence: TGTGCCAGCAGCTTAGATTTTCTGTTCGTGGTGTCCCCGATCTTC. Translated, it gives CASSLDFLFVVSPIF.